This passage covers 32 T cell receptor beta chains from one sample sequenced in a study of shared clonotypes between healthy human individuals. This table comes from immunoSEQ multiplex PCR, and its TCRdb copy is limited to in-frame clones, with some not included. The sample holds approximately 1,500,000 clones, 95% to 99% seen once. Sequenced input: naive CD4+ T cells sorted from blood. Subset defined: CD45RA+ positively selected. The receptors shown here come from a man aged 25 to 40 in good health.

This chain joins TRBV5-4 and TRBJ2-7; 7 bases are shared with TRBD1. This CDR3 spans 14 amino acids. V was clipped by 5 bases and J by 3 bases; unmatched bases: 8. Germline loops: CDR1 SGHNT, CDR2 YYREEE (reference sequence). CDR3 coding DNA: TGTGCCAGCAGACCGGGACAGACATACTACGAGCAGTACTTC. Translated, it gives CASRPGQTYYEQYF.

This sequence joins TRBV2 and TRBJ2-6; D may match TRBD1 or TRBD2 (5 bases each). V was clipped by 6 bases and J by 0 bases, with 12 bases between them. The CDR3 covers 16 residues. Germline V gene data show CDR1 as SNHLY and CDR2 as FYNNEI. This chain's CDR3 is CASSRGLSSGANVLTF. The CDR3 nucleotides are TGTGCCAGCAGCCGGGGCCTCAGCTCTGGGGCCAACGTCCTGACTTTC.

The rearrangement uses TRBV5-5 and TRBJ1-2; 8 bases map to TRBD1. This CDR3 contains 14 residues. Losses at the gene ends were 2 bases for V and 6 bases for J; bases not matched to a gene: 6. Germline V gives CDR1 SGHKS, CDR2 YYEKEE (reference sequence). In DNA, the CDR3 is TGTGCCAGCAGCTTTAAGACAGGGGCGGATGGCTACACCTTC. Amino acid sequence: CASSFKTGADGYTF.

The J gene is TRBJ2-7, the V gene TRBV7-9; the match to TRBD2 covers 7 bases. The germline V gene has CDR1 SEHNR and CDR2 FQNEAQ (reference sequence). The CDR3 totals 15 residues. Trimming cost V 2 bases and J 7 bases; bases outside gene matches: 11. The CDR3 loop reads CASSLMVGGPREQYF. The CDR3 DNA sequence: TGTGCCAGCAGCTTAATGGTGGGAGGGCCGAGGGAGCAGTACTTC.

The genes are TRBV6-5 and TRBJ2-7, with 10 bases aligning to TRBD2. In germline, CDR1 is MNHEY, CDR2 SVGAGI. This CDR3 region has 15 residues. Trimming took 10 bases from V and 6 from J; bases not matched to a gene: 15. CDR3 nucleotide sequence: TGTGCCACCAAAGCCATGGCTAGCGGGAGCCGCGAGCAGTACTTC. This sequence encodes CATKAMASGSREQYF.

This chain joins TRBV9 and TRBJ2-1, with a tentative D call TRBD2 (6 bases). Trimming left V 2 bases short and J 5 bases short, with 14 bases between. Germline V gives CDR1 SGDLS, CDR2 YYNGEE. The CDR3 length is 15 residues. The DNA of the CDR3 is TGTGCCAGCAGCGTCACAGGAGGGCCCCACAATGAGCAGTTCTTC. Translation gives CASSVTGGPHNEQFF.

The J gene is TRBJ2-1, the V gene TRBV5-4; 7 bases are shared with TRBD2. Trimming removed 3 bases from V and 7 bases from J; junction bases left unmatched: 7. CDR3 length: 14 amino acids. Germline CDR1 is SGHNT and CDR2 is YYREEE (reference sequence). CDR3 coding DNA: TGTGCCAGCAGCTCCCGGACTAGTCATAATGAGCAGTTCTTC. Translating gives CASSSRTSHNEQFF.

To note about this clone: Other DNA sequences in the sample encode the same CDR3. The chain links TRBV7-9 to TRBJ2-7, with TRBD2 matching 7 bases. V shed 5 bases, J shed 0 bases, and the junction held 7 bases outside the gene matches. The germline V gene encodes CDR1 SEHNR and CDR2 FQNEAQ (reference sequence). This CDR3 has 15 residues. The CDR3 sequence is CASSPLAGSSYEQYF. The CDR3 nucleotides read TGTGCCAGCAGCCCGTTAGCGGGTAGCTCCTACGAGCAGTACTTC.

The CDR3 region is CASSDPSGRTSRTGELFF. As DNA, the CDR3 is TGTGCCAGCAGTGACCCTAGCGGGAGGACCTCCCGGACCGGGGAGCTGTTTTTT. The chain joins TRBV27 to TRBJ2-2; 11 bases match TRBD2. Trimming removed 5 bases from V and 5 bases from J; junction bases left unmatched: 13. CDR3 size: 18 residues. In germline, CDR1 is MNHEY, CDR2 SMNVEV (reference sequence).

The DNA of the CDR3 is TGTGCCAGCAGCCCCCGGACAGGGCTTGGCAAAAACATTCAGTACTTC. It translates to CASSPRTGLGKNIQYF. This chain links TRBV9 with TRBJ2-4; TRBD1 agrees at 8 bases. Germline V gene data show CDR1 as SGDLS and CDR2 as YYNGEE. Unmatched junction bases numbered 9, after V lost 4 bases and J lost 3 bases. This CDR3 comprises 16 residues.

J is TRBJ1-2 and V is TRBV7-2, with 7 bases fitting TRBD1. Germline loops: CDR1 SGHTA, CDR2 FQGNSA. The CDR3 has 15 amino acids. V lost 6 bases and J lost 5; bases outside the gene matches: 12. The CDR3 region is CASSSNTGVGYGYTF. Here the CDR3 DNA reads TGTGCCAGCAGTAGTAATACAGGGGTAGGGTATGGCTACACCTTC.

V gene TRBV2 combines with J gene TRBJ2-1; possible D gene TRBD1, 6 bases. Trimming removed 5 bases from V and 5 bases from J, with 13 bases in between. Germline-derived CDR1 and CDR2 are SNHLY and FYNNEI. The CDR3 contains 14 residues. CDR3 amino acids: CASSLRGFNNEQFF. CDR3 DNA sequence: TGTGCCAGCAGTCTGAGGGGGTTCAACAATGAGCAGTTCTTC.

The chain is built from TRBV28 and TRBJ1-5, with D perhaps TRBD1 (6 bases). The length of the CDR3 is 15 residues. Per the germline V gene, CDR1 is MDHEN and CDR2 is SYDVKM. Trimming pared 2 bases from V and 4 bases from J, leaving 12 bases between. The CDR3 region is CASSLPGTINQPQHF. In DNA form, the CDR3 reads TGTGCCAGCAGTTTACCCGGGACAATAAATCAGCCCCAGCATTTT.

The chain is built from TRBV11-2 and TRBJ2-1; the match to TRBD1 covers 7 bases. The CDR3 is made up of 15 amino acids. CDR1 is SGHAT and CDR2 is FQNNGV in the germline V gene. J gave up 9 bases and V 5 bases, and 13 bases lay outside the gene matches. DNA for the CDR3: TGTGCCAGCAGCATCTCCCGGGACAGCGATCTTGAGCAGTTCTTC. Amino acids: CASSISRDSDLEQFF.

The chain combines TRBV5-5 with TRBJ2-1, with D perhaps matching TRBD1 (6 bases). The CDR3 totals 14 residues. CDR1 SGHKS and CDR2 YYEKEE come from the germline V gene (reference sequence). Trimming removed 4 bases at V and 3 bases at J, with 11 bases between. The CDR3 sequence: CASSTWDIYNEQFF. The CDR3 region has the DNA TGTGCCAGCAGCACCTGGGACATCTACAATGAGCAGTTCTTC.

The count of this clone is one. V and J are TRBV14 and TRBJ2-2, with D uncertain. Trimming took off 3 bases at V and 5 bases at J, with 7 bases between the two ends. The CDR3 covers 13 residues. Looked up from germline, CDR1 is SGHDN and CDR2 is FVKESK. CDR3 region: CASSQRTTGELFF. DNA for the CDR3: TGTGCCAGCAGCCAGAGAACAACCGGGGAGCTGTTTTTT.

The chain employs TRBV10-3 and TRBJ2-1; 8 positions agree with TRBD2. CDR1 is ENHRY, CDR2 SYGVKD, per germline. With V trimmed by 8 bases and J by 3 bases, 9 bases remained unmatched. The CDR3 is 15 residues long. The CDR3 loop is CAIRAAGGLYNEQFF. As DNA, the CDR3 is TGTGCCATCCGGGCGGCGGGAGGACTCTACAATGAGCAGTTCTTC.

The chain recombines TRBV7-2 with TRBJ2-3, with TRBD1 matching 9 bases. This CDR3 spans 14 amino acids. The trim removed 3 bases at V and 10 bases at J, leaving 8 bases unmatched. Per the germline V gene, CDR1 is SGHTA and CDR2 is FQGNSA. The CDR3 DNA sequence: TGTGCCAGCAGCTTGGACAGGGGCCTCTTGTCGCAGTATTTT. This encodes CASSLDRGLLSQYF. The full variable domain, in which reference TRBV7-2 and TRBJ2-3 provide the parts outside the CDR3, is GAGVSQSPSNKVTEKGKDVELRCDPISGHTALYWYRQSLGQGLEFLIYFQGNSAPDKSGLPSDRFSAERTGGSVSTLTIQRTQQEDSAVYLCASSLDRGLLSQYFGPGTRLTVL.

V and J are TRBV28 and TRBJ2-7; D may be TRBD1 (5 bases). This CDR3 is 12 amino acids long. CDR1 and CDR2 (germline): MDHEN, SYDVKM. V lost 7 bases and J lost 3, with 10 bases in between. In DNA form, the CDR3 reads TGTGCCAGCAACCCCCAGGGCTACGAGCAGTACTTC. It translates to CASNPQGYEQYF.

The CDR3 sequence is CASTQIDILNTGELFF. For the CDR3, the DNA is TGTGCCAGCACGCAAATAGACATCCTGAACACCGGGGAGCTGTTTTTT. The chain carries TRBV28 and TRBJ2-2; no clear D gene. V lost 7 bases, J lost 1 base, and 16 bases lay in between. The CDR3 consists of 16 residues. Germline V gives CDR1 MDHEN, CDR2 SYDVKM.

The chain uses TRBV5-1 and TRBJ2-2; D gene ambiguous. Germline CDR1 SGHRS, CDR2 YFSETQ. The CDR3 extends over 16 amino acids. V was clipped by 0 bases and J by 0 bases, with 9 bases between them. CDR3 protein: CASSLVQVANTGELFF. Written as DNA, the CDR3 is TGCGCCAGCAGCTTGGTTCAGGTAGCGAACACCGGGGAGCTGTTTTTT.

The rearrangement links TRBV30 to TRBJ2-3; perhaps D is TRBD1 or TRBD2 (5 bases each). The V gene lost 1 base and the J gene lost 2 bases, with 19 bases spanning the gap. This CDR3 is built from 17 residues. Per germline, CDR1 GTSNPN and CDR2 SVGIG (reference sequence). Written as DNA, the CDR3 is TGTGCCTGGAGTGCCCAACGGTCGAGGGGAAACACAGATACGCAGTATTTT. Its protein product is CAWSAQRSRGNTDTQYF.

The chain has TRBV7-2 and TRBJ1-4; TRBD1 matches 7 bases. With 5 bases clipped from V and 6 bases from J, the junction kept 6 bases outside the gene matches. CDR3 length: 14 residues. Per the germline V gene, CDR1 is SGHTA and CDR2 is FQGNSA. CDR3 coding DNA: TGTGCCAGCAGCGTGACAGGGTGGGATGAAAAACTGTTTTTT. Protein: CASSVTGWDEKLFF.

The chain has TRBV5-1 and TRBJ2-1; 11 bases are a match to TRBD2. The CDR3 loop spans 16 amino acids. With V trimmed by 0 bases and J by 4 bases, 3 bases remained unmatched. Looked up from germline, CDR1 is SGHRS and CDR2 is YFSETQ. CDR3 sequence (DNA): TGCGCCAGCAGCTTGGTGGCTAGCGGGAGGTACAATGAGCAGTTCTTC. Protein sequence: CASSLVASGRYNEQFF.

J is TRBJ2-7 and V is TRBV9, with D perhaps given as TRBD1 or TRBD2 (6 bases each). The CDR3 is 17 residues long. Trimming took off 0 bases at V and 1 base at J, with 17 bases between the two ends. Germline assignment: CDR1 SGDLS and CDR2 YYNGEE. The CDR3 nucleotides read TGTGCCAGCAGCGTAGGCGGGTTCCAGGGGACTTCCTACGAGCAGTACTTC. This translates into CASSVGGFQGTSYEQYF.

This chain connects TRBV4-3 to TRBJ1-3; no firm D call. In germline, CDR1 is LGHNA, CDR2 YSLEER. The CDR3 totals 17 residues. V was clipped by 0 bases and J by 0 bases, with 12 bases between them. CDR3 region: CASSQDRHSLSGNTIYF. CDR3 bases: TGCGCCAGCAGCCAAGATAGGCACAGCCTCTCTGGAAACACCATATATTTT.

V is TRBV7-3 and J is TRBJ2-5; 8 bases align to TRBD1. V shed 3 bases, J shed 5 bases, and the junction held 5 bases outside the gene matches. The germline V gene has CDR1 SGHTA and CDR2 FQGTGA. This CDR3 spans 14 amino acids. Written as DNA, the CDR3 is TGTGCCAGCAGCTTGGACAGGGCTGGGGAGACCCAGTACTTC. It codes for CASSLDRAGETQYF.

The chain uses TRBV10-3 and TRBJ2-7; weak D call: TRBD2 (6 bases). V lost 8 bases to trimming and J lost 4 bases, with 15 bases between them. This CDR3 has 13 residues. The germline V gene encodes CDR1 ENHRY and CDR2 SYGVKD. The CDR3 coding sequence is TGTGCCATCGCCCGGGACTTGGGGTACGAGCAGTACTTC. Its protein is CAIARDLGYEQYF.

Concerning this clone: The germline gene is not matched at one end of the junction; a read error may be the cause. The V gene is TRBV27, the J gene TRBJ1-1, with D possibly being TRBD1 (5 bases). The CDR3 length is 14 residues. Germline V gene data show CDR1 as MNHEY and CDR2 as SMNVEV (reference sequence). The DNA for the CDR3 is TGTGCCAGCAGGTCCGGGGGACCGAACAGTGAAGCTTTCTTT. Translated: CASRSGGPNSEAFF.

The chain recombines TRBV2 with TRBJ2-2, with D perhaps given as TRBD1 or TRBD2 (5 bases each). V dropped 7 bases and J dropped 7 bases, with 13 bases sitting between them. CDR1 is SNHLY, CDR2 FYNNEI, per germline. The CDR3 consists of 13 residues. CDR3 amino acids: CASMSERGGELFF. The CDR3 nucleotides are TGTGCCAGCATGTCCGAGAGGGGCGGGGAGCTGTTTTTT. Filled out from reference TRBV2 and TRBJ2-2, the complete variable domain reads EPEVTQTPSHQVTQMGQEVILRCVPISNHLYFYWYRQILGQKVEFLVSFYNNEISEKSEIFDDQFSVERPDGSNFTLKIRSTKLEDSAMYFCASMSERGGELFFGEGSRLTVL.

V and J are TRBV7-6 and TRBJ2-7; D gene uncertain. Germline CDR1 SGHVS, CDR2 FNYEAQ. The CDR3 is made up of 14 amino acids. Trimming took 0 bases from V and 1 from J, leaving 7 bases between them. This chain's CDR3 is CASSLAQSSYEQYF. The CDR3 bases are TGTGCCAGCAGCTTAGCACAGAGTTCCTACGAGCAGTACTTC.

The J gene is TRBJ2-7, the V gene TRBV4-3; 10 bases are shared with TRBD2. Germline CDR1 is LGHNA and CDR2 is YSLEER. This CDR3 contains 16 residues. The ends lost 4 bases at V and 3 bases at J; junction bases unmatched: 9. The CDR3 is CASSRTVAGGNYEQYF. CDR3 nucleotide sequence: TGCGCCAGCAGCCGGACTGTAGCGGGAGGAAACTACGAGCAGTACTTC.